Described below is a single T cell receptor beta chain sequence and its context. Its antigen is still unknown. There are 14 residues in the CDR3. Template switching introduced UMIs that contain a 6-nucleotide sample barcode. TCRdb reanalyzed the 5' RACE reads, giving one entry per CDR3 protein sequence and no DNA. Its table lists 150,000 to 200,000 distinct CDR3 sequences. This record comes from a study of monozygotic twins with inflammatory bowel disease. Blood was collected, around 2.7 ml per donor. RNA in its total form was extracted from whole blood, and T cells were not sorted. Broader study findings: Diversity of TCRbeta measured by inverse Simpson was lower in IBD patients than in healthy co-twins.

The sample consisted of blood. The gene calls are TRBV12-3 or TRBV12-4 and TRBJ2-5; lacking DNA, the TRBD2 call made by TCRdb goes unchecked. This clonotype was sampled from a human donor with ulcerative colitis or Crohn's disease, or a healthy co-twin of an affected twin (not recorded which). CDR3 protein: CASRGGLAQETQYF.